These 27 T cell receptor beta chains came from one sample sequenced in a study of blood T cell repertoires in COVID-19. Here immunoSEQ multiplex PCR was the method, and the copy in TCRdb shows in-frame clones only, minus some. The sample has about 480,000 clones, roughly 90% seen once. Sequences were obtained from PBMCs or T cells enriched from blood (not recorded which). These receptors all stem from a woman aged 40-49 years who had recovered from COVID-19.

The V and J genes are TRBV3-1 (or the pseudogene TRBV3-2) and TRBJ2-7; 7 bases agree with TRBD2. There are 17 residues in the CDR3. J gave up 0 bases and V 3 bases, and 11 bases lay outside the gene matches. CDR1 and CDR2 from the germline V gene are LGHDT and YNNKEL (reference sequence). This chain's CDR3 is CASSHGLEVSSSYEQYF. The CDR3, as DNA: TGTGCCAGCAGCCACGGACTAGAAGTGTCTAGCTCCTACGAGCAGTACTTC.

The chain employs TRBV10-3 and TRBJ2-3; D is ambiguous. CDR1 ENHRY and CDR2 SYGVKD come from the germline V gene. The V and J ends lost 4 bases and 1 base respectively, with 6 bases between them. The length of the CDR3 is 13 residues. The CDR3 region is CAISVVGTDTQYF. The DNA of the CDR3 is TGTGCCATCAGTGTAGTCGGCACAGATACGCAGTATTTT.

This clone was found a few times. CDR3 amino acids: CASSQDSTQKLFF. The CDR3 DNA reads as TGCGCCAGCAGTCAGGACAGCACCCAAAAACTGTTTTTT. V and J are TRBV5-1 and TRBJ1-4; the D gene is possibly TRBD1 (6 bases). The CDR3 totals 13 residues. Germline V CDR1 and CDR2: SGHRS, YFSETQ. With 5 bases removed from V and 9 bases from J, the gap between germline ends came to 14 bases.

The chain uses TRBV5-1 and TRBJ2-3, with TRBD1 matching over 7 bases. The CDR3 extends over 15 amino acids. The V and J ends lost 4 bases and 2 bases, in that order; junction bases with no gene match: 7. The germline gives CDR1 SGHRS, CDR2 YFSETQ. CDR3 region: CASSRDRATTDTQYF. Written as DNA, the CDR3 is TGCGCCAGCAGCAGGGACAGAGCAACCACAGATACGCAGTATTTT.

The chain carries TRBV10-3 and TRBJ2-5; 9 bases map to TRBD2. This CDR3 is built from 14 residues. Germline V gene lookup returns CDR1 ENHRY and CDR2 SYGVKD. V trimming: 2 bases; J trimming: 3 bases; junction bases outside the gene matches: 1. Here the CDR3 DNA reads TGTGCCATCAGTGAGCCTAGCGGGAAAGAGACCCAGTACTTC. Translated: CAISEPSGKETQYF.

The chain has TRBV19 and TRBJ1-3; 10 nucleotides line up with TRBD1. Trimming removed 5 bases from V and 1 base from J; junction bases left unmatched: 8. There are 17 residues in the CDR3. In germline, CDR1 is LNHDA, CDR2 SQIVND (reference sequence). This CDR3 reads CASSGPGQGRSGNTIYF. DNA for the CDR3: TGTGCCAGTAGTGGGCCGGGACAGGGGAGATCTGGAAACACCATATATTTT.

The chain employs TRBV29-1 and TRBJ1-1; tentative D call: TRBD1 (5 bases). Trimming left V 7 bases short and J 1 base short, with 10 bases between. This CDR3 comprises 12 residues. Germline V gene sequence: CDR1 SQVTM, CDR2 ANQGSEA. The chain's CDR3 is CSGHQGNTEAFF. The CDR3 region has the DNA TGCAGCGGTCATCAGGGGAACACTGAAGCTTTCTTT. Filled out from reference TRBV29-1 and TRBJ1-1, the complete variable domain reads SAVISQKPSRDICQRGTSLTIQCQVDSQVTMMFWYRQQPGQSLTLIATANQGSEATYESGFVIDKFPISRPNLTFSTLTVSNMSPEDSSIYLCSGHQGNTEAFFGQGTRLTVV.

With respect to this clone: Germline is not matched at one junction end, which may reflect a read error. This chain connects TRBV27 to TRBJ2-3; tentatively, D is TRBD1 (6 bases). The CDR3 totals 15 residues. Germline CDR1 and CDR2: MNHEY and SMNVEV (reference sequence). CDR3 amino acids: CASSPSGQFTNTQYF. CDR3 DNA: TGTGCCAGCAGTCCAAGCGGACAGTTCACAAATACGCAGTATTTT.

The genes are TRBV2 and TRBJ2-7; D gene unclear. Per the germline V gene, CDR1 is SNHLY and CDR2 is FYNNEI. The V and J ends lost 6 bases and 4 bases respectively, with 10 bases between them. The CDR3 extends over 12 amino acids. The CDR3 DNA sequence: TGTGCCAGCAGCACTCTTAGTTACGAGCAGTACTTC. Residues: CASSTLSYEQYF. The entire variable domain, with the rest obtained from reference TRBV2 and TRBJ2-7, is as follows: EPEVTQTPSHQVTQMGQEVILRCVPISNHLYFYWYRQILGQKVEFLVSFYNNEISEKSEIFDDQFSVERPDGSNFTLKIRSTKLEDSAMYFCASSTLSYEQYFGPGTRLTVT.

The chain uses TRBV7-2 and TRBJ1-2; D not resolved. CDR1 SGHTA and CDR2 FQGNSA come from the germline V gene. Trimming shortened V by 1 base and J by 2 bases, and 11 bases separated the two germline ends. The CDR3 is 15 residues long. CDR3 residues: CASSLVPQANYGYTF. The CDR3 coding sequence is TGTGCCAGCAGCTTAGTCCCCCAAGCCAACTATGGCTACACCTTC.

This chain uses TRBV9 with TRBJ1-2; tentative D call: TRBD1 (6 bases). Between the trimmed V and J ends, which lost 0 bases and 7 bases, there was a span of 13 bases. The CDR3 has 14 amino acids. Germline CDR1 and CDR2: SGDLS and YYNGEE. CDR3 protein: CASSVDRAGGGYTF. For the CDR3, the DNA is TGTGCCAGCAGCGTAGACAGGGCAGGTGGTGGCTACACCTTC.

The chain carries TRBV18 and TRBJ1-3, with 7 bases that match TRBD1. Germline assignment: CDR1 KGHSH and CDR2 LQKENI. V lost 3 bases and J lost 4; bases outside the gene matches: 12. The CDR3 runs 17 residues. CDR3: CASSPATGRIKGNTIYF. Here the CDR3 DNA reads TGTGCCAGCTCACCGGCGACAGGGAGGATTAAAGGAAACACCATATATTTT.

The genes are TRBV6-2 or TRBV6-3 and TRBJ1-6, with D perhaps TRBD1 (5 bases). The CDR3 is made up of 14 amino acids. V gave up 4 bases and J gave up 8 bases, with 12 bases separating them. Germline V gene data show CDR1 as MNHEY and CDR2 as SVGEGT. The CDR3 loop reads CASSLEGADSPLHF. In DNA form, the CDR3 reads TGTGCCAGCAGTTTAGAAGGGGCGGATTCACCCCTCCACTTT.

The CDR3 loop reads CASSMETGVGGYTF. The DNA of the CDR3 is TGTGCCAGTAGTATGGAAACAGGGGTAGGAGGCTACACCTTC. J is TRBJ1-2 and V is TRBV19; TRBD1 agrees at 7 bases. Trimming at V came to 3 bases and at J to 8 bases, leaving 9 bases not matched to a gene. The CDR3 sequence is 14 residues long. CDR1 LNHDA and CDR2 SQIVND come from the germline V gene (reference sequence).

The gene calls are TRBV11-2 and TRBJ2-5; the D gene is possibly TRBD1 (7 bases). Germline CDR1 is SGHAT and CDR2 is FQNNGV. Trimming stripped 5 bases from V and 5 bases from J, with 18 bases between. The CDR3 has 15 residues. The CDR3 loop reads CASSRMGLRGETQYF. As DNA, the CDR3 is TGTGCCAGCAGCCGAATGGGACTCAGGGGGGAGACCCAGTACTTC.

V usage is TRBV15 and J usage is TRBJ2-1, with D unresolved. Germline assignment: CDR1 LNHNV and CDR2 YYDKDF (reference sequence). Trimming shortened V by 11 bases and J by 5 bases, and 4 bases separated the two germline ends. The CDR3 has 9 amino acids. CDR3: CAPDNEQFF. The DNA of the CDR3 is TGTGCCCCGGACAATGAGCAGTTCTTC.

The rearrangement links TRBV6-2 or TRBV6-3 to TRBJ1-1; 8 nucleotides line up with TRBD1. V shed 4 bases, J shed 5 bases, and the junction held 9 bases outside the gene matches. The CDR3 extends over 15 amino acids. Looked up from germline, CDR1 is MNHEY and CDR2 is SVGEGT. The DNA for the CDR3 is TGTGCCAGCAGTTCCTATGGACAGGGAAGGACTGAAGCTTTCTTT. Translation: CASSSYGQGRTEAFF.

The chain recombines TRBV5-4 with TRBJ2-7; D not certain. CDR1 is SGHNT, CDR2 YYREEE, per germline (reference sequence). Trimming cost V 1 base and J 2 bases, with 10 bases left between them. This CDR3 region has 14 residues. CDR3 DNA sequence: TGTGCCAGCAGCTTGACTAATAACCCCTACGAGCAGTACTTC. This translates into CASSLTNNPYEQYF. Based on the CDR3 plus reference TRBV5-4 and TRBJ2-7, the full variable domain is ETGVTQSPTHLIKTRGQQVTLRCSSQSGHNTVSWYQQALGQGPQFIFQYYREEENGRGNFPPRFSGLQFPNYSSELNVNALELDDSALYLCASSLTNNPYEQYFGPGTRLTVT.

This chain connects TRBV7-2 to TRBJ2-3, with 10 nucleotides matching TRBD2. Trimming removed 1 base from V and 5 bases from J; junction bases left unmatched: 12. The CDR3 is made up of 18 amino acids. Germline V lookup: CDR1 SGHTA, CDR2 FQGNSA. As DNA, the CDR3 is TGTGCCAGCAGCTTAGAAAGCGGGAGGGCCAGGGGCGGAGATACGCAGTATTTT. Protein sequence: CASSLESGRARGGDTQYF.

V usage is TRBV11-3 and J usage is TRBJ1-4, with a weak D call TRBD1 (5 bases). The CDR3 spans 13 residues. V lost 2 bases, J lost 8 bases, and 9 bases lay in between. Germline values: CDR1 SGHNT, CDR2 YENEEA. The CDR3 nucleotides read TGTGCCAGCAGCTTAATACCAGGGGAAAAACTGTTTTTT. The encoded protein is CASSLIPGEKLFF.

This chain joins TRBV4-3 and TRBJ2-1; D uncertain. Germline CDR1 is LGHNA and CDR2 is YSLEER. The CDR3 loop spans 13 amino acids. The V end lost 1 base, the J end lost 5 bases, and 6 bases lay between the germline ends. The CDR3 coding sequence is TGCGCCAGCAGCCAAGTTCCAAACAATGAGCAGTTCTTC. It translates to CASSQVPNNEQFF.

The J gene is TRBJ1-5, the V gene TRBV6-5; a weak D match, TRBD1 (5 bases). This CDR3 spans 14 amino acids. V was shortened by 2 bases and J by 8 bases, with 13 bases between the two germline ends. The germline CDR1 and CDR2 sequences are MNHEY and SVGAGI. For the CDR3, the DNA is TGTGCCAGCAGTTACGTCGGCAGGGAAGAGCCCCAGCATTTT. Protein product: CASSYVGREEPQHF.

The chain recombines TRBV6-5 with TRBJ2-7; 9 bases are shared with TRBD2. V dropped 1 base and J dropped 2; count of bases not matched to a gene: 3. The CDR3 totals 15 residues. The germline gives CDR1 MNHEY, CDR2 SVGAGI. The CDR3 loop reads CASSYWAGGPYEQYF. The DNA of the CDR3 is TGTGCCAGCAGTTACTGGGCGGGAGGGCCCTACGAGCAGTACTTC.

This clone was counted only a few times. The CDR3 loop is CASSKRGQGRNSNQPQHF. CDR3 coding DNA: TGTGCCAGCAGCAAAAGGGGACAGGGCCGGAATAGCAATCAGCCCCAGCATTTT. The chain links TRBV21-1 to TRBJ1-5; the D call of TRBD1 is as the table states it, not checked on the DNA. TRBV21-1 is tagged as a pseudogene. The CDR3 has 18 amino acids.

Here the CDR3 reads CASTTGVGTDTQYF. In nucleotides, the CDR3 is TGTGCCAGCACCACGGGAGTGGGCACAGATACGCAGTATTTT. The chain employs TRBV6-5 and TRBJ2-3; a possible D gene is TRBD2 (6 bases). The V gene's germline CDR1 is MNHEY and CDR2 SVGAGI. The CDR3 length is 14 residues. V was shortened by 7 bases and J by 1 base, with 12 bases between the two germline ends.

This sequence joins TRBV4-3 and TRBJ1-2, with TRBD1 matching over 7 bases. V lost 8 bases to trimming and J lost 5 bases; unmatched junction nucleotides: 14. The CDR3 runs to 15 residues. Looked up from germline, CDR1 is LGHNA and CDR2 is YSLEER. CDR3: CASSPREGAQYGYTF. DNA for the CDR3: TGCGCCAGCTCCCCACGAGAGGGGGCGCAGTATGGCTACACCTTC.

V and J are TRBV25-1 and TRBJ2-1; D is unclear. CDR1 is MGHDK, CDR2 SYGVNS, per germline. This CDR3 spans 14 amino acids. V was trimmed by 5 bases and J by 0 bases, leaving 8 bases between them. The DNA for the CDR3 is TGTGCCAGCAGTATGGGCTACTCCTACAATGAGCAGTTCTTC. Protein: CASSMGYSYNEQFF.